This entry lists 30 T cell receptor beta chains sequenced from one sample in a study of shared clonotypes between healthy human individuals. This table comes from immunoSEQ multiplex PCR, and its TCRdb copy is limited to in-frame clones, with some not included. The sample lists more than 2 million clones; approximately 94% were seen once. What was sequenced was naive CD4+ T cells sorted from blood. The subset here: CD45RA+ positively selected. The receptor set was obtained from a man aged 18 to 29 in good health.

This chain joins TRBV7-8 and TRBJ1-1; tentative D call: TRBD1 (6 bases). Trimming cost V 4 bases and J 0 bases, with 15 bases left between them. Germline V gene sequence: CDR1 SGHVS, CDR2 FQNEAQ. This CDR3 is 16 amino acids long. The CDR3 bases are TGTGCCAGCAGCTCCCCCAGGGGATCCATGAACACTGAAGCTTTCTTT. This gives the protein CASSSPRGSMNTEAFF.

V is TRBV18 and J is TRBJ1-3; D call uncertain. CDR1 and CDR2 (germline): KGHSH, LQKENI. The CDR3 runs 16 residues. V was pared by 1 base and J by 2 bases, with 12 bases between. CDR3 protein: CASSPQPLYAGNTIYF. CDR3 in DNA: TGTGCCAGCTCACCACAGCCGCTCTATGCTGGAAACACCATATATTTT.

The chain links TRBV30 to TRBJ2-7; D possibly corresponds to TRBD1 (6 bases). CDR1 and CDR2 (germline): GTSNPN, SVGIG (reference sequence). The CDR3 runs to 13 residues. V was cut by 2 bases and J by 2 bases, with 10 bases left in between. The CDR3: CAWSQGNTYEQYF. In nucleotides, the CDR3 is TGTGCCTGGAGTCAGGGGAATACCTACGAGCAGTACTTC.

In DNA, the CDR3 is TGTGCCAGCAATGGGGGACAGTTGATATTTTTGGCTGGGGCCAACGTCCTGACTTTC. Translation: CASNGGQLIFLAGANVLTF. This chain links TRBV2 with TRBJ2-6; 7 positions agree with TRBD1. Per the germline V gene, CDR1 is SNHLY and CDR2 is FYNNEI. J was trimmed by 2 bases and V by 7 bases; bases with no gene match: 17. The CDR3 is 19 amino acids.

The chain is built from TRBV11-3 and TRBJ1-5, with 10 bases identical to TRBD1. The trim removed 2 bases at V and 0 bases at J, leaving 7 bases unmatched. The germline V gene has CDR1 SGHNT and CDR2 YENEEA. There are 18 residues in the CDR3. The CDR3 spells CASSLTDRGRISNQPQHF. CDR3 DNA: TGTGCCAGCAGCTTAACGGACAGGGGGAGGATTAGCAATCAGCCCCAGCATTTT.

This chain links TRBV30 with TRBJ2-3; D is possibly TRBD2 (6 bases). Germline V gives CDR1 GTSNPN, CDR2 SVGIG (reference sequence). Trimming left V 7 bases short and J 2 bases short, with 13 bases between. This CDR3 is built from 13 residues. CDR3 sequence: CALTGEDTDTQYF. For the CDR3, the DNA is TGTGCCTTAACGGGGGAGGACACAGATACGCAGTATTTT.

A single count supports this clone. The rearrangement uses TRBV5-8 and TRBJ1-1, with D tentatively TRBD1 (6 bases). Trimming left V 9 bases short and J 6 bases short, with 9 bases between. The CDR3 has 10 residues. Per germline, CDR1 SGHTS and CDR2 YDEGEE. CDR3 sequence reads: CATGGPEAFF. CDR3 DNA sequence: TGTGCCACCGGGGGGCCTGAAGCTTTCTTT.

The chain couples TRBV6-5 to TRBJ1-1; possible D gene TRBD1, 6 bases. The CDR3 runs 14 residues. V was cut by 4 bases and J by 1 base, with 10 bases left in between. In germline, CDR1 is MNHEY, CDR2 SVGAGI. The CDR3 sequence: CASSSRGANTEAFF. The CDR3 DNA reads as TGTGCCAGCAGTTCCAGGGGCGCGAACACTGAAGCTTTCTTT.

Comments on this clone: Other DNA sequences within the sample encode an identical CDR3. The chain has TRBV28 and TRBJ1-2; D gene unclear. Deletions cut 6 bases from V and 4 bases from J, with 6 bases between. Germline V CDR1 and CDR2: MDHEN, SYDVKM. The CDR3 runs 11 residues. CDR3 region: CASSQIYGYTF. Here the CDR3 DNA reads TGTGCCAGCAGCCAAATCTATGGCTACACCTTC.

This clone was seen a few times. This rearrangement joins TRBV5-1 to TRBJ2-7, with D perhaps matching TRBD1 or TRBD2 (5 bases each). Germline-derived CDR1 and CDR2 are SGHRS and YFSETQ. The CDR3 loop spans 15 amino acids. V gave up 0 bases and J gave up 6 bases, with 16 bases separating them. The CDR3 spells CASSLGGPRSGEQYF. In DNA form, the CDR3 reads TGCGCCAGCAGCTTGGGGGGCCCGAGAAGCGGCGAGCAGTACTTC.

On this clone itself: This sample also contains other DNA sequences that code for the same CDR3. The genes are TRBV7-9 and TRBJ1-2, with 8 bases that match TRBD1. Per germline, CDR1 SEHNR and CDR2 FQNEAQ (reference sequence). After removal of 5 bases from V and 2 bases from J, the junction contained 4 bases not matched to a gene. The CDR3 has 14 residues. The CDR3 loop is CASSPTGENYGYTF. DNA for the CDR3: TGTGCCAGCAGCCCGACAGGGGAAAACTATGGCTACACCTTC.

The chain employs TRBV10-2 and TRBJ1-6; TRBD1 matches 9 bases. Germline lookup yields CDR1 WSHSY and CDR2 SAAADI. The CDR3 totals 14 residues. V lost 5 bases to trimming and J lost 10 bases; unmatched junction nucleotides: 6. In DNA form, the CDR3 reads TGCGCCAGCAGTCCGACAGGGGGGGGATCACCCCTCCACTTT. It yields the protein CASSPTGGGSPLHF.

This chain links TRBV28 with TRBJ2-3; the D is unclear. There are 15 residues in the CDR3. The V gene's germline CDR1 is MDHEN and CDR2 SYDVKM. The V gene lost 2 bases and the J gene lost 0 bases, with 9 bases spanning the gap. The CDR3 protein is CASSLMRSSTDTQYF. CDR3 in DNA: TGTGCCAGCAGTTTAATGCGGAGCAGCACAGATACGCAGTATTTT. Full variable domain (remainder filled in from reference TRBV28 and TRBJ2-3): DVKVTQSSRYLVKRTGEKVFLECVQDMDHENMFWYRQDPGLGLRLIYFSYDVKMKEKGDIPEGYSVSREKKERFSLILESASTNQTSMYLCASSLMRSSTDTQYFGPGTRLTVL.

As DNA, the CDR3 is TGTGCCAGCAGCCTGGACATTCGGGGCTACACCTTC. Its translation: CASSLDIRGYTF. The rearrangement uses TRBV7-9 and TRBJ1-2; D may be TRBD1 (5 bases). The V gene lost 5 bases and the J gene lost 8 bases, with 12 bases spanning the gap. Per the germline V gene, CDR1 is SEHNR and CDR2 is FQNEAQ (reference sequence). The CDR3 is made up of 12 amino acids.

The genes are TRBV30 and TRBJ1-3; no reliable D call. Germline V gives CDR1 GTSNPN, CDR2 SVGIG (reference sequence). This CDR3 contains 16 residues. V shed 1 base and J shed 0 bases, with 13 bases lying between them. The CDR3 region has the DNA TGTGCCTGGAGTGGACTCCTATCAAACTCTGGAAACACCATATATTTT. Its translation is CAWSGLLSNSGNTIYF.

The chain is built from TRBV2 and TRBJ2-5, with 14 positions matching TRBD2. Losses at the gene ends were 6 bases for V and 5 bases for J; bases not matched to a gene: 8. The CDR3 spans 16 residues. The germline CDR1 and CDR2 sequences are SNHLY and FYNNEI. DNA of the CDR3: TGTGCCAGCAGCGGGACTAGCGGGAGTAGCGGGGAGACCCAGTACTTC. This translates into CASSGTSGSSGETQYF.

This chain links TRBV6-4 with TRBJ2-2, with TRBD1 identical over 10 bases. The CDR3 has 18 amino acids. V lost 6 bases and J lost 1; bases outside the gene matches: 11. Per the germline V gene, CDR1 is MRHNA and CDR2 is SNTAGT. The CDR3 DNA is TGTGCCAGCAGCGTACACCGACAGGGGGCGAGGAACACCGGGGAGCTGTTTTTT. It encodes CASSVHRQGARNTGELFF.

V is TRBV19 and J is TRBJ1-5; D not resolved. V lost 7 bases to trimming and J lost 0 bases, with 13 bases between them. The germline CDR1 and CDR2 sequences are LNHDA and SQIVND (reference sequence). This CDR3 has 15 amino acids. The CDR3 loop reads CASKETLNSNQPQHF. The CDR3, as DNA: TGTGCCAGTAAGGAGACCCTTAATAGCAATCAGCCCCAGCATTTT. Full variable domain (rest looked up from reference TRBV19 and TRBJ1-5): DGGITQSPKYLFRKEGQNVTLSCEQNLNHDAMYWYRQDPGQGLRLIYYSQIVNDFQKGDIAEGYSVSREKKESFPLTVTSAQKNPTAFYLCASKETLNSNQPQHFGDGTRLSIL.

The chain joins TRBV7-9 to TRBJ1-2; D gene unclear. CDR1 SEHNR and CDR2 FQNEAQ come from the germline V gene (reference sequence). Trimming stripped 5 bases from V and 5 bases from J, with 6 bases between. This CDR3 contains 11 residues. The CDR3 region is CASSAGYGYTF. The CDR3 nucleotides read TGTGCCAGCAGCGCCGGATATGGCTACACCTTC.

This clone was counted once. The J gene is TRBJ1-4, the V gene TRBV7-9; D is possibly TRBD1 (6 bases). The V end lost 5 bases, the J end lost 2 bases, and 15 bases lay between the germline ends. The CDR3 is 16 amino acids. Germline V gene data show CDR1 as SEHNR and CDR2 as FQNEAQ (reference sequence). The CDR3 nucleotides are TGTGCCAGCAGCCCCCGGGGGGGGCCCACTAATGAAAAACTGTTTTTT. This codes for CASSPRGGPTNEKLFF.

This chain's CDR3 is CSVLQGRETQYF. Written as DNA, the CDR3 is TGCAGCGTTTTGCAGGGGCGGGAGACCCAGTACTTC. The V call is TRBV29-1, the J call TRBJ2-5; D may be TRBD1 (6 bases). CDR1 and CDR2 from the germline V gene are SQVTM and ANQGSEA. The CDR3 length is 12 residues. V was pared by 5 bases and J by 5 bases, with 12 bases between.

The rearrangement links TRBV6-5 to TRBJ2-7; no reliable D call. The CDR3 is 16 amino acids. V shed 0 bases and J shed 6 bases, with 18 bases lying between them. Germline CDR1 reads MNHEY; CDR2 reads SVGAGI. The CDR3 reads CASSYSPPPLLAEQYF. CDR3 sequence (DNA): TGTGCCAGCAGTTACTCCCCTCCTCCCCTACTTGCCGAGCAGTACTTC.

The chain combines TRBV5-8 with TRBJ1-5; tentatively, D is TRBD1 (6 bases). The V gene lost 5 bases and the J gene lost 11 bases, with 17 bases spanning the gap. This CDR3 has 13 amino acids. Germline-derived CDR1 and CDR2 are SGHTS and YDEGEE. This chain's CDR3 is CASRPGHPGTQHF. CDR3 bases: TGTGCCAGCAGACCGGGACACCCGGGAACCCAGCATTTT.

The chain combines TRBV19 with TRBJ1-2, with TRBD1 matching 9 bases. CDR1 is LNHDA and CDR2 is SQIVND in the germline V gene (reference sequence). The CDR3 sequence is 14 residues long. The junction had 4 bases not matched to a gene; V was cut back by 6 bases and J by 2 bases. The CDR3: CASSRDRENYGYTF. CDR3 DNA: TGTGCCAGTAGCCGGGACAGGGAAAACTATGGCTACACCTTC.

The rearrangement uses TRBV2 and TRBJ2-3; 9 bases agree with TRBD2. The CDR3 is 16 amino acids. J lost 2 bases, V lost 6 bases, and 9 bases had no gene match. Germline V CDR1 and CDR2: SNHLY, FYNNEI. DNA for the CDR3: TGTGCCAGCAGGCAGCGGGAGGTGGTTTCCACAGATACGCAGTATTTT. Its translation is CASRQREVVSTDTQYF.

This clone was recorded a few times. Other DNA variants within this sample encode the same CDR3. The J gene is TRBJ2-7, the V gene TRBV2, with D tentatively TRBD1 (6 bases). Trimming removed 4 bases at V and 2 bases at J, with 9 bases between. Per the germline V gene, CDR1 is SNHLY and CDR2 is FYNNEI. The CDR3 consists of 13 residues. The CDR3: CASSVQGTYEQYF. The CDR3 DNA reads TGTGCCAGCAGTGTCCAGGGGACCTACGAGCAGTACTTC.

This sequence joins TRBV7-9 and TRBJ2-1, with 7 bases aligning to TRBD2. The CDR3 runs to 16 residues. The V gene end was trimmed by 1 base and the J gene end by 6 bases; junction bases not matched to a gene: 9. Germline V gene sequence: CDR1 SEHNR, CDR2 FQNEAQ (reference sequence). In DNA form, the CDR3 reads TGTGCCAGCAGCTTAGTTGGCGGGAGCTCCCTCAATGAGCAGTTCTTC. Encoded protein: CASSLVGGSSLNEQFF.

A remark on this clone: Other DNA sequences in this specimen translate into the identical CDR3. The gene calls are TRBV9 and TRBJ2-7; D possibly uses TRBD1 or TRBD2 (5 bases each). The germline gives CDR1 SGDLS, CDR2 YYNGEE. The V end lost 3 bases, the J end lost 1 base, and 11 bases lay between the germline ends. The CDR3 is 14 amino acids. CDR3 region: CASSALGTSYEQYF. CDR3 nucleotides: TGTGCCAGCAGCGCCCTGGGGACGTCCTACGAGCAGTACTTC.

Remarks on this clone: Different DNA sequences within this sample yield the same CDR3. The chain uses TRBV30 and TRBJ1-1; D not resolved. The CDR3 sequence is 11 residues long. V lost 0 bases, J lost 6 bases, and 5 bases lay in between. Germline values: CDR1 GTSNPN, CDR2 SVGIG (reference sequence). CDR3 DNA: TGTGCCTGGAGTGTCCGCGCTGAAGCTTTCTTT. Protein: CAWSVRAEAFF.

The V call is TRBV3-2, the J call TRBJ2-5. TRBV3-2 is noted as a pseudogene. This CDR3 region has 9 residues. The CDR3 DNA sequence: TGTGCCACTTGGATAACCCAGTACTTC. Protein product: CATWITQYF.